This TCR beta chain appears in the sequencing data of a study of T-cell reconstitution after alpha-beta-depleted transplantation in children. Study findings and constraints: Alpha-beta T cells present about two months after transplant were reported to originate from several hundred expanded graft clones. Counts and diversity of T cells one year after transplant came mostly from newly produced T cells.

Notes on this clonotype: The antigen is unknown.

TCRbeta library construction was performed incorporating unique molecular identifiers. TCRdb re-called the PCR reads with MiXCR, one entry per CDR3 protein. This table has more than 200,000 distinct CDR3 sequences, 20% to 30% appearing once. The germline V gene has CDR1 DFQATT and CDR2 SNEGSKA (reference sequence). The trim removed 5 bases at V and 0 bases at J, leaving 8 bases unmatched. This CDR3 spans 16 amino acids. The chain carries TRBV20-1 and TRBJ2-2; 8 nucleotides match TRBD2. The source was PBMCs, mostly from graft donor cells, collected 360 days after TCRalphabeta/CD19-depleted stem cell transplant. This TCR derives from a female patient between 2 and 15 years old who had a stem cell transplant for congenital amegakaryocytic thrombocytopenia, so the T cells may come from the graft donor. The CDR3 bases are TGCAGTGCTCAAAATAAAGCGGGAGCGAACACCGGGGAGCTGTTTTTT. This sequence encodes CSAQNKAGANTGELFF.